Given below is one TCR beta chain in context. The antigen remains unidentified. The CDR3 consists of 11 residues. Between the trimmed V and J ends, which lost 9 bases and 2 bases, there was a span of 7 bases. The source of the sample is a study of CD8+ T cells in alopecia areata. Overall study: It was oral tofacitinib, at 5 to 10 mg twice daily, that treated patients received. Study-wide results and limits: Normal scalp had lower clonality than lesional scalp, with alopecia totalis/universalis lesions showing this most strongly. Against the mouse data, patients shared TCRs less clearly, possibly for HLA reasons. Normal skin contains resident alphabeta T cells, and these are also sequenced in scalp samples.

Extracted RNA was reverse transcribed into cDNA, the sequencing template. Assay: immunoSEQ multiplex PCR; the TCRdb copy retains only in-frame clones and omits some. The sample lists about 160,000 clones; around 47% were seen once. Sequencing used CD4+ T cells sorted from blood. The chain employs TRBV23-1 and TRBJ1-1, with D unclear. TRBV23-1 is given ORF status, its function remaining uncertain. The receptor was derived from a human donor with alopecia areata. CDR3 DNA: TGCGCCAGACCCACAAACACTGAAGCTTTCTTT. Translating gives CARPTNTEAFF.